This is a list of T cell receptor beta chains from one sample in a study of cytomegalovirus exposure and HLA in healthy donors. Sequencing was performed with immunoSEQ multiplex PCR; in TCRdb, only in-frame clones are kept and a portion is missing. The table shows about 120,000 clones, with approximately 81% occurring only once. Material: PBMCs. The receptors here all came from a man aged 25-45 years in good health and CMV-seropositive. The CDR3 runs from the conserved cysteine through the conserved F or W. D genes are given only for firm matches. Size values are once, few and many counts, or a class for expanded clones, and some rows have none.

j_gene	v_gene	abundance	d_gene	len	CDR3aa	CDR3nt
TRBJ2-3	TRBV9	.	TRBD1	18	CASSVWGQWSPTADTQYF	TGTGCCAGCAGCGTATGGGGACAGTGGAGTCCTACGGCAGATACGCAGTATTTT
TRBJ2-3	TRBV19	.	TRBD2	16	CASQRTSGGTTDTQYF	TGTGCCAGTCAACGGACTAGCGGGGGGACGACAGATACGCAGTATTTT
TRBJ1-4	TRBV5-6	few	TRBD1	15	CASSLTGSRNEKLFF	TGTGCCAGCAGTCTGACAGGGAGTCGTAATGAAAAACTGTTTTTT
TRBJ1-4	TRBV7-9	.	TRBD1	17	CASSLELEGQGNEKLFF	TGTGCCAGCAGCTTAGAATTAGAGGGACAGGGGAATGAAAAACTGTTTTTT
TRBJ1-1	TRBV5-6	.	.	15	CASSGGVFGYTEAFF	TGTGCCAGCAGCGGGGGGGTATTTGGTTACACTGAAGCTTTCTTT
TRBJ1-1	TRBV7-2	.	TRBD1	15	CASSLVGTGDTEAFF	TGTGCCAGCAGCTTGGTGGGGACAGGGGACACTGAAGCTTTCTTT
TRBJ2-6	TRBV11-1	.	TRBD1	17	CASSSGQGEIGANVLTF	TGTGCCAGCAGTTCAGGACAGGGGGAAATCGGGGCCAACGTCCTGACTTTC
TRBJ2-1	TRBV7-3	.	.	15	CASSWTASFYNEQFF	TGTGCCAGCAGCTGGACAGCCAGCTTCTACAATGAGCAGTTCTTC
TRBJ1-1	TRBV7-9	.	.	13	CASSLIINTEAFF	TGTGCCAGCAGCTTAATTATAAACACTGAAGCTTTCTTT
TRBJ2-7	TRBV4-2	.	.	14	CASSLTGSYYEQYF	TGTGCCAGCAGCTTGACCGGGAGCTACTACGAGCAGTACTTC
TRBJ2-2	TRBV15	.	.	16	CATSRDVLDRTGELFF	TGTGCCACCAGCAGAGATGTGCTAGATCGGACCGGGGAGCTGTTTTTT
TRBJ2-4	TRBV15	.	.	15	CATSRDPKAKNSQYF	TGTGCCACCAGCAGAGATCCGAAGGCCAAAAACAGTCAGTACTTC
TRBJ2-7	TRBV11-3	.	TRBD2	15	CASSLTSGASYEQYF	TGTGCCAGCAGCTTAACTAGCGGGGCCTCCTACGAGCAGTACTTC
TRBJ2-1	TRBV7-3	.	.	15	CASSFDSAGYNEQFF	TGTGCCAGCAGCTTCGACTCCGCGGGGTACAATGAGCAGTTCTTC
TRBJ2-7	TRBV30	.	TRBD2	15	CAWNEGGRKYYEQYF	TGTGCCTGGAACGAGGGCGGGAGGAAATACTACGAGCAGTACTTC
TRBJ1-2	TRBV5-3	.	TRBD1	18	CARSLAPGQFKANYGYTF	TGTGCCAGAAGCTTGGCCCCGGGACAGTTCAAAGCTAACTATGGCTACACCTTC
TRBJ2-7	TRBV29-1	.	TRBD1	9	CRALRGQSF	TGCAGGGCTCTAAGGGGACAGTCCTTC
TRBJ2-3	TRBV25-1	many	.	16	CASSEASDGSTDTQYF	TGTGCCAGCAGTGAAGCTAGCGATGGTAGCACAGATACGCAGTATTTT
TRBJ1-6	TRBV14	few	.	11	CRRVSNSPLHF	TGCAGGAGGGTCAGTAATTCACCCCTCCACTTT
TRBJ2-3	TRBV25-1	.	.	12	CASSEYRGTQYF	TGTGCCAGCAGTGAATATCGGGGTACGCAGTATTTT
TRBJ2-7	TRBV2	.	.	16	CASSEALPRSGYEQYF	TGTGCCAGCAGTGAAGCGCTTCCCAGATCGGGATACGAGCAGTACTTC
TRBJ2-5	TRBV5-6	.	.	18	CASSSSYSGDGKQETQYF	TGTGCCAGCAGCTCCTCCTACTCGGGGGACGGGAAGCAAGAGACCCAGTACTTC
TRBJ1-6	TRBV4-1	.	.	15	CASATEGPYNSPLHF	TGCGCCAGCGCTACGGAGGGACCTTATAATTCACCCCTCCACTTT
TRBJ1-1	TRBV5-1	.	.	16	CASSLEEGLSGSEAFF	TGCGCCAGCAGCTTGGAGGAGGGCCTGTCGGGTTCTGAAGCTTTCTTT
TRBJ2-1	TRBV4-2	.	.	13	CASSNRDYNEQFF	TGTGCCAGCAGCAACAGGGACTACAATGAGCAGTTCTTC
TRBJ2-4	TRBV4-1	.	TRBD1	16	CASSHGTGPAKNSQYF	TGCGCCAGCAGCCACGGGACAGGCCCCGCCAAAAACAGTCAGTACTTC
TRBJ1-4	TRBV6-6	few	TRBD1	15	CASSRQGTTNEKLFF	TGTGCCAGCAGTAGACAGGGGACAACTAATGAAAAACTGTTTTTT
TRBJ2-7	TRBV5-1	.	.	13	CASSFDLAYEQYF	TGCGCCAGCAGTTTTGACTTGGCCTACGAGCAGTACTTC
TRBJ2-7	TRBV7-9	once	.	13	CASSFLDVNLEDF	TGTGCCAGCAGCTTCCTGGACGTGAATCTGGAGGACTTC
TRBJ1-4	TRBV4-1	.	TRBD1	16	CASSQGPGQGNEKLFF	TGCGCCAGCAGCCAAGGCCCGGGACAGGGCAATGAAAAACTGTTTTTT
TRBJ2-5	TRBV4-2	.	TRBD2	18	CASSQYLAGGPLTETQYF	TGTGCCAGCAGCCAGTACTTAGCGGGAGGGCCTTTAACGGAGACCCAGTACTTC
TRBJ2-1	TRBV30	.	.	13	CAWNRGGEHEQFF	TGTGCCTGGAACCGCGGAGGGGAGCATGAGCAGTTCTTC
TRBJ1-6	TRBV6-1	.	.	13	CASNDYVKSPLHF	TGTGCCAGCAATGACTATGTGAAGTCACCCCTCCACTTT
TRBJ2-7	TRBV5-4	.	.	13	CASSLDRPYEQYF	TGTGCCAGCAGCTTGGACAGACCCTACGAGCAGTACTTC
TRBJ2-5	TRBV7-8	once	.	17	CASSLVRGPPAGETQYF	TGTGCCAGCAGCTTAGTGCGGGGCCCGCCCGCGGGGGAGACCCAGTACTTC
TRBJ1-1	TRBV9	.	.	14	CASSLMTGNTEAFF	TGTGCCAGCAGCCTAATGACAGGAAACACTGAAGCTTTCTTT
TRBJ1-2	TRBV6-5	.	TRBD1	15	CASSSGTADYYGYTF	TGTGCCAGCAGCTCTGGGACAGCGGATTACTATGGCTACACCTTC
TRBJ2-3	TRBV7-2	.	.	16	CASSLVAHSSTDTQYF	TGTGCCAGCAGCTTAGTCGCGCACTCTAGCACAGATACGCAGTATTTT
TRBJ2-3	TRBV5-4	.	.	11	CAYASWDTQYF	TGTGCATACGCGTCTTGGGATACGCAGTATTTT
TRBJ1-2	TRBV2	.	.	10	CANGNYGYTF	TGTGCCAACGGGAACTATGGCTACACCTTC
TRBJ1-2	TRBV5-6	.	.	12	CASSLRGYGYTF	TGTGCCAGCAGCTTGCGAGGATACGGCTACACCTTC
TRBJ1-2	TRBV28	once	TRBD1	15	CASSLSGQGAPGYTF	TGTGCCAGCAGTTTGTCTGGACAGGGGGCGCCCGGCTACACCTTC
TRBJ2-7	TRBV20-1	.	.	11	CSARAGGEQYF	TGCAGTGCTAGAGCCGGGGGTGAGCAGTACTTC
TRBJ2-2	TRBV13	.	.	16	CASSLRRGRYTGELFF	TGTGCCAGCAGCTTAAGGCGGGGAAGATACACCGGGGAGCTGTTTTTT
TRBJ2-1	TRBV6-5	.	TRBD1	15	CASSWDSTSYNEQFF	TGTGCCAGCAGTTGGGACAGTACCTCCTACAATGAGCAGTTCTTC
TRBJ2-2	TRBV6-1	.	TRBD2	15	CASGGTSGKVGELFF	TGTGCCAGCGGTGGGACTAGCGGGAAGGTCGGGGAGCTGTTTTTT
TRBJ2-5	TRBV18	once	.	15	CASSPGLQGQGGQYF	TGTGCCAGCTCACCAGGACTTCAGGGGCAGGGCGGCCAGTACTTC
TRBJ2-7	TRBV7-2	.	TRBD2	16	CASSFRSGLPSYEQYF	TGTGCCAGTAGCTTCCGTAGCGGGTTGCCTTCCTACGAGCAGTACTTC
TRBJ2-7	TRBV2	.	.	13	CASSDVGGDEQYF	TGTGCCAGCAGTGATGTAGGGGGGGACGAGCAGTACTTC
TRBJ2-2	TRBV27	.	TRBD1	16	CASSLVGQKSTGELFF	TGTGCCAGCAGTCTCGTGGGACAGAAGTCCACCGGGGAGCTGTTTTTT
TRBJ2-7	TRBV4-3	.	.	13	CASSPGRGYEQYF	TGCGCCAGCAGCCCGGGCAGGGGCTACGAGCAGTACTTC
TRBJ2-5	TRBV14	.	TRBD2	16	CASSLFGLAGGETQYF	TGTGCCAGCAGCCTTTTTGGACTAGCGGGAGGGGAGACCCAGTACTTC
TRBJ2-1	TRBV7-3	.	.	18	CASSSPGGGGPGGNEQFF	TGTGCCAGCAGCTCCCCCGGAGGGGGCGGCCCAGGGGGCAATGAGCAGTTCTTC
TRBJ1-4	TRBV5-1	.	.	16	CATRAGTTTTNEKLFF	TGCGCCACCAGAGCCGGGACAACTACAACTAATGAAAAACTGTTTTTT
TRBJ2-6	TRBV7-3	.	.	16	CASSTRTPTGANVLTF	TGTGCCAGCAGCACACGGACTCCTACTGGGGCCAACGTCCTGACTTTC
TRBJ1-5	TRBV2	.	.	15	CASSVGQGSNQPQHF	TGTGCCAGCAGTGTGGGGCAGGGTAGCAATCAGCCCCAGCATTTT
TRBJ2-6	TRBV19	.	TRBD1	12	CASSIARGPLTF	TGTGCCAGTAGTATAGCCAGGGGGCCCCTGACTTTC
TRBJ2-7	TRBV27	few	.	15	CASSLFPPPPYEQYF	TGTGCCAGCAGTTTATTCCCCCCCCCGCCTTACGAGCAGTACTTC
TRBJ1-4	TRBV11-2	.	.	14	CASSLRAGDEKLFF	TGTGCCAGCAGCTTACGCGCCGGGGATGAAAAACTGTTTTTT
TRBJ2-7	TRBV7-2	.	TRBD1	15	CASSASGRGRKEQYF	TGTGCCAGCAGCGCAAGCGGCAGGGGGCGTAAGGAGCAGTACTTC